Listed below are T cell receptor beta chains from one sample, sequenced in a study of beta chain features in type 1 diabetes. Profiling relied on immunoSEQ multiplex PCR, and the TCRdb table lists in-frame clones only, not all of them. This table holds about 930,000 clones, under 20% found once. Sequencing was performed on naive CD4+ T cells from blood. The receptors derive from a young woman in good health. CDR3s leave out the opening cysteine and the closing phenylalanine or tryptophan.

>TRBV28|TRBJ1-3
ASSPPSPGSDTIY
>TRBV6-5|TRBJ1-5
ASSSGGRQPQH
>TRBV6-6|TRBJ1-2
ASREDPDGAYYGYT
>TRBV11-1|TRBJ2-4
ASSLAGAKNIQY
>TRBV6-5|TRBJ2-3
ASNRGPTDTQY
>TRBV9|TRBJ2-3
ASSVGTSGRGRTDTQY
>TRBV25-1|TRBJ1-4
ASGRREKLF
>TRBV7-2|TRBJ1-2
ASSTRDSPLENYGYT
>TRBV5-5|TRBJ1-1
ASSLGDRLNTEAF
>TRBV29-1|TRBJ1-1
SVRRNTEAF
>TRBV7-8|TRBJ2-1
ASSRNSDYNEQF
>TRBV19|TRBJ2-2
ASSIVGATGELF
>TRBV27|TRBJ2-3
ASSHRQGLTDTQY
>TRBV7-2|TRBJ2-7
ASSLDDRSYEQY
>TRBV7-3|TRBJ2-5
ASSETGTRETQY
>TRBV10-3|TRBJ2-7
AIRDSDSYEQY
>TRBV29-1|TRBJ2-7
SVAYQETYEQY